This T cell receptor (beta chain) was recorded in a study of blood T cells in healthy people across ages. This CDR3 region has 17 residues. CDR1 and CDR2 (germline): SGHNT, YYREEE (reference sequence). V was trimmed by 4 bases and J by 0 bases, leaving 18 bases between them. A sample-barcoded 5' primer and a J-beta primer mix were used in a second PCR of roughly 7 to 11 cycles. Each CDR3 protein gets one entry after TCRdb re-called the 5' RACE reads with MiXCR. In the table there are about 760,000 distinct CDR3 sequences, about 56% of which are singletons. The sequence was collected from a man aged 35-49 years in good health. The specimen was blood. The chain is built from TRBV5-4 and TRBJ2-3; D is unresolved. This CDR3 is CASSTQMAVTSTDTQYF. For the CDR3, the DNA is TGTGCCAGCAGCACCCAGATGGCAGTAACTAGCACAGATACGCAGTATTTT.